This entry lists 20 T cell receptor beta chains sequenced from one sample in a study of radiotherapy plus CTLA-4 blockade in lung cancer. Using immunoSEQ multiplex PCR, the repertoire was profiled, and TCRdb retains in-frame clones only, with some absent. The repertoire holds about 94,000 clones, with roughly 80% as singletons. Source: peripheral blood, taken from a patient treated with radiotherapy plus ipilimumab. The receptors originated from a human donor with non-small cell lung cancer that progressed on radiotherapy plus ipilimumab.

The chain employs TRBV29-1 and TRBJ2-3; D is possibly TRBD2 (6 bases). The CDR3 runs to 14 residues. Trimming took off 3 bases at V and 2 bases at J, with 12 bases between the two ends. CDR1 is SQVTM, CDR2 ANQGSEA, per germline. CDR3 region: CSVDPAGITDTQYF. CDR3 DNA: TGCAGCGTTGACCCCGCGGGGATCACAGATACGCAGTATTTT.

V usage is TRBV6-5 and J usage is TRBJ1-1; D remains ambiguous. Germline CDR1 is MNHEY and CDR2 is SVGAGI. The CDR3 has 13 amino acids. V lost 5 bases to trimming and J lost 5 bases, with 12 bases between them. The CDR3, as DNA: TGTGCCAGCAGTCCACCAGGAAAGACTGAAGCTTTCTTT. Its translation is CASSPPGKTEAFF.

This chain connects TRBV11-2 to TRBJ2-2; the match to TRBD1 covers 7 bases. This CDR3 has 15 residues. Looked up from germline, CDR1 is SGHAT and CDR2 is FQNNGV. The junction had 7 bases not matched to a gene; V was cut back by 2 bases and J by 7 bases. The CDR3 nucleotides are TGTGCCAGCAGCTTAAAGGGGGCGCTCGGCGGGGAGCTGTTTTTT. Translation: CASSLKGALGGELFF.

This chain connects TRBV5-6 to TRBJ1-5, with D possibly matching TRBD1 (6 bases). The CDR3 has 16 amino acids. The V end lost 5 bases, the J end lost 0 bases, and 15 bases lay between the germline ends. Germline CDR1 and CDR2: SGHDT and YYEEEE. CDR3 protein: CASRRWTAYSNQPQHF. The CDR3 region has the DNA TGTGCCAGCAGACGTTGGACAGCGTATAGCAATCAGCCCCAGCATTTT.

J is TRBJ2-1 and V is TRBV9; the match to TRBD2 covers 10 bases. The CDR3 totals 16 residues. The trim removed 4 bases at V and 0 bases at J, leaving 4 bases unmatched. Germline CDR1 is SGDLS and CDR2 is YYNGEE. The CDR3: CASSHSSGSSYNEQFF. DNA of the CDR3: TGTGCCAGCAGCCATTCTAGCGGGAGCTCCTACAATGAGCAGTTCTTC.

This chain joins TRBV6-5 and TRBJ2-5, with a weak D call TRBD2 (5 bases). The V end lost 5 bases, the J end lost 3 bases, and 13 bases lay between the germline ends. The CDR3 covers 14 residues. Looked up from germline, CDR1 is MNHEY and CDR2 is SVGAGI. The CDR3 loop reads CASSARSGKETQYF. The CDR3 DNA sequence: TGTGCCAGCAGTGCCCGCTCCGGGAAAGAGACCCAGTACTTC.

This chain links TRBV5-4 with TRBJ2-3; the D gene could be TRBD1 or TRBD2 (5 bases each). This CDR3 contains 14 residues. Germline values: CDR1 SGHNT, CDR2 YYREEE (reference sequence). V was shortened by 0 bases and J by 6 bases, with 11 bases between the two germline ends. The DNA of the CDR3 is TGTGCCAGCAGCTTGGGGCAGGGAGATGATACGCAGTATTTT. Translation: CASSLGQGDDTQYF.

The genes are TRBV13 and TRBJ2-7, with 7 bases lining up with TRBD1. Germline CDR1 and CDR2: PRHDT and FYEKMQ (reference sequence). The CDR3 length is 13 residues. CDR3 DNA sequence: TGTGCCAGCAGCCTAGGGACAGCCTACGAGCAGTACGTC. Its protein product is CASSLGTAYEQYV.

The chain combines TRBV15 with TRBJ2-1; 9 positions agree with TRBD2. The CDR3 runs 15 residues. Germline CDR1 and CDR2: LNHNV and YYDKDF (reference sequence). V gave up 3 bases and J gave up 7 bases; unmatched junction bases: 7. The CDR3 sequence: CATSSPSGIGNEQFF. DNA of the CDR3: TGTGCCACCAGCAGCCCTAGCGGGATAGGGAATGAGCAGTTCTTC.

The chain is built from TRBV28 and TRBJ2-5; tentatively, D is TRBD1 or TRBD2 (6 bases each). The V gene lost 6 bases and the J gene lost 2 bases, with 16 bases spanning the gap. The CDR3 is 15 residues long. The V gene's germline CDR1 is MDHEN and CDR2 SYDVKM. CDR3 sequence (DNA): TGTGCCAGCAGGGGGCGCGGGACACCTCAAGAGACCCAGTACTTC. Translated, it gives CASRGRGTPQETQYF.

This clone was picked up a small number of times. The chain uses TRBV6-6 and TRBJ1-1; no firm D call. Germline values: CDR1 MNHNY, CDR2 SVGAGI (reference sequence). The CDR3 length is 13 residues. V lost 2 bases and J 3 bases, leaving 7 bases between the germline ends. CDR3 sequence reads: CASSYRWDTEAFF. The CDR3 DNA sequence: TGTGCCAGCAGTTACCGTTGGGACACTGAAGCTTTCTTT.

The chain employs TRBV10-3 and TRBJ2-3; D is uncertain. V lost 8 bases to trimming and J lost 2 bases, with 17 bases between them. The V gene's germline CDR1 is ENHRY and CDR2 SYGVKD. The CDR3 length is 15 residues. The CDR3: CAISQSGAATDTQYF. The CDR3 DNA reads TGTGCCATCTCCCAGTCAGGTGCCGCCACAGATACGCAGTATTTT.

This clone is a singleton in its sample. This chain links TRBV6-5 with TRBJ2-7; 7 bases are a match to TRBD2. The CDR3 has 15 amino acids. Germline V CDR1 and CDR2: MNHEY, SVGAGI. The J segment lost 2 bases and the V segment lost 7 bases, leaving 11 bases of the junction unmatched. The CDR3 region is CASTDAQRGTYEQYF. The CDR3 DNA follows: TGTGCCAGCACCGACGCCCAGCGGGGTACCTACGAGCAGTACTTC.

The chain couples TRBV28 to TRBJ2-1; TRBD2 matches at 12 bases. This CDR3 comprises 16 residues. Germline values: CDR1 MDHEN, CDR2 SYDVKM. J was trimmed by 12 bases and V by 1 base; bases with no gene match: 10. The CDR3 protein is CASSLFRLAGEGRQFF. CDR3 in DNA: TGTGCCAGCAGTTTATTTCGACTAGCGGGAGAGGGGAGGCAGTTCTTC.

The V call is TRBV19, the J call TRBJ2-7; D gene unclear. The germline CDR1 and CDR2 sequences are LNHDA and SQIVND (reference sequence). V was pared by 3 bases and J by 2 bases, with 11 bases between. The CDR3 runs 14 residues. The CDR3 DNA is TGTGCCAGTAGTATGGCAGATCGAACCTACGAGCAGTACTTC. Its protein product is CASSMADRTYEQYF.

The chain couples TRBV5-4 to TRBJ2-7, with 12 bases fitting TRBD2. Germline V lookup: CDR1 SGHNT, CDR2 YYREEE (reference sequence). The CDR3 runs 15 residues. V trimming: 2 bases; J trimming: 7 bases; junction bases outside the gene matches: 7. CDR3 sequence: CASSLTLAGGGEQYF. The CDR3 DNA is TGTGCCAGCAGCTTAACACTAGCGGGAGGAGGGGAGCAGTACTTC.

In its sample, this clone was seen a few times. The chain carries TRBV9 and TRBJ2-3, with a possible D match to TRBD2 (7 bases). Germline CDR1 SGDLS, CDR2 YYNGEE. This CDR3 spans 16 amino acids. The ends were cut back, 0 bases at V and 2 bases at J, with 13 bases in the middle. This chain's CDR3 is CASSVGGGANTDTQYF. In nucleotides, the CDR3 is TGTGCCAGCAGCGTAGGAGGGGGGGCTAACACAGATACGCAGTATTTT.

This chain links TRBV5-1 with TRBJ2-7; D might be TRBD1 or TRBD2, each matching 5 bases. V lost 4 bases to trimming and J lost 0 bases, with 17 bases between them. Germline V gives CDR1 SGHRS, CDR2 YFSETQ. This CDR3 comprises 16 residues. The CDR3 nucleotides are TGCGCCAGCAGCGAAGGGGACCGACTTTTCTCCTACGAGCAGTACTTC. This codes for CASSEGDRLFSYEQYF.

This chain uses TRBV10-3 with TRBJ1-1, with TRBD1 as a possible D gene (5 bases). V was clipped by 3 bases and J by 0 bases, with 11 bases between them. The CDR3 covers 15 residues. Germline CDR1 is ENHRY and CDR2 is SYGVKD. CDR3 amino acids: CAISERGGLNTEAFF. The CDR3 DNA follows: TGTGCCATCAGTGAAAGGGGAGGGTTGAACACTGAAGCTTTCTTT.

The chain links TRBV18 to TRBJ2-7; TRBD1 matches 8 bases. Germline V gene sequence: CDR1 KGHSH, CDR2 LQKENI. The CDR3 spans 14 residues. V was clipped by 5 bases and J by 6 bases; unmatched bases: 9. The chain's CDR3 is CASSAGTGAREQYF. CDR3 nucleotide sequence: TGTGCCAGCTCAGCCGGGACAGGCGCCCGCGAGCAGTACTTC.